This T cell receptor (beta chain) emerged from a study of cytomegalovirus exposure and HLA in healthy donors (dated by TCRdb to 2015 to 2018). Looking at the study overall: According to an earlier analysis of 550 to 750 of the donors, about 179 million T cells yielded roughly 110 million unique TCR beta sequences and 276 Gb of sequence data. Alongside the repertoire data, information on donor age, sex, ethnicity and CMV serostatus was compiled. To predict cytomegalovirus infection status, the study combined high-throughput TCR immunosequencing, statistical association of individual TCRs with disease status, and machine learning. To decide whether each TCR beta V gene segment behaved as functional or pseudogenic, an earlier analysis of some 580 of the donors relied on high-throughput TCR beta sequencing. About five DR-DQ haplotypes were treated as single units for association and clustering because of strong linkage in the cohort. An early release that covered fewer than 750 HLA-typed donors contained 300 to 350 gigabases of sequencing data and tens of millions of unique TCR sequences. Across approximately 400 genotyped donors of the cohort, an average of roughly 230,000 unique TCR beta nucleotide sequences per donor were sequenced, and approximately 17% of those sequences were non-productive. The study was designed to test whether signatures of past pathogen exposure could be identified by cataloging public T cell receptors. The number of typed donors differed by locus: about 620-630 for A, B, C, DRB1 and DQB1; 500 to 550 for DQA1; 606 for DPA1; and about 450 for DPB1. In addition to the first cohort of 650 to 800 subjects, a separate validation cohort of 130 or so different subjects was used. The study profiled the T cell repertoires of 500 to 800 subjects by immunosequencing and related them to cytomegalovirus serostatus. Every repertoire in the discovery cohort had been generated on one and the same sequencing platform. Rather than drawing on any new phenotypic data, the later analysis identified candidate immune exposures from TCR beta sequences and the way those sequences occurred across donors. A later analysis re-analyzed previously published TCR beta repertoires from hundreds of donors and added high-resolution HLA genotyping to study TCR occurrence patterns. Both class I and class II loci were covered by HLA typing, at four-digit resolution. A later genetic analysis used genome-wide SNP genotypes for about 60% of the roughly 700 donors, treating that subset as a discovery cohort. The genetic ancestry cluster associated with self-reported Caucasian donors included 70% to 85% of the approximately 400 genotyped donors.

The library relied on the immunoSEQ multiplex PCR assay. A mixture of 60 forward primers for TCR Vbeta segments and 13 reverse primers for TCR Jbeta segments was used in the multiplex PCR. Amplification of the CDR3 region of rearranged TCR beta genes was performed with a multiplex PCR assay on genomic DNA. The Illumina HiSeq System was used to sequence the amplified TCR beta libraries as 87-base-pair reads. On the study's bioinformatics: A later analysis tallied roughly 80 million unique TCR beta chains across the 666 repertoires, and around 9.9 million of those chains were shared by two or more donors. To remove PCR and sequencing errors, raw reads were error-corrected and collapsed into unique sequences using a nearest-neighbor algorithm that merged closely related sequences. CDR3 sequences were aligned to IMGT reference sequences to assign V, D and J gene segments. Each retained sequence needed at least a six-nucleotide match to both a V gene segment and a J gene segment. A rearrangement counted as productive if the CDR3 had no stop codons and remained in frame with V and J, and every other rearrangement counted as non-productive. Following IMGT convention, CDR3 was defined as the stretch from the second conserved V-encoded cysteine up to the conserved J-encoded phenylalanine. The earlier analysis of some 600 of the donors excluded sequences that lacked an unambiguous match to a single V gene segment. An earlier analysis of 587 of the donors classified V segments as functional when productive rearrangements were above 56.7% and as segregating when the standard deviation between donors was above 5%. A statistical classification framework was built for diagnosing cytomegalovirus status from the catalog of TCR beta chain sequences. A later analysis assigned V and J genes by comparing TCR nucleotide sequences with IMGT/GENE-DB human TR gene sequences. Using the TCRdist pipeline, a later analysis assigned CDR3 sequences along with most-parsimonious VDJ recombination scenarios. In a later analysis, every TCR beta chain was defined by the combination of its CDR3 amino acid sequence and its V-gene family, and reads without a unique V-gene family were dropped. As a way to deal with suspected cross-contamination and a sequencing artifact, a later analysis dropped 640 or so nucleotide sequences that were highly shared and had low generation probability. In a later analysis, a clonal expansion index was calculated for each public chain from normalized within-repertoire ranks of inferred template counts. Generation probabilities in a later analysis came from a VDJ recombination model fitted to out-of-frame rearrangements, and those results were checked against IGoR. A later analysis scored TCR-TCR, TCR-HLA and TCR-CMV co-occurrence with hypergeometric tests, applying a repertoire-size bias correction to TCR pairs. False discovery rates were estimated in a later analysis by permuting HLA or CMV assignments 20 times. In a later analysis, co-occurring TCRs were grouped using DBSCAN, and TCRdist sequence similarity was added for clustering within HLA-allele-positive subsets. Co-occurrence clustering excluded repertoires with fewer than 30,000 or more than 120,000 public chains, plus five with anomalous nucleotide sharing. Here the immuneACCESS table is served through TCRdb, limited to in-frame sequences with V and J called. Missing clones are a known gap in these copies; in checked studies unresolved V genes cover under half, and the rest lacks a known reason. From that table come the V and J calls and clone size; the DNA was used to work out D and trimming. The sample table lists around 220,000 clones, about 74% of them with a count of one. The ten largest clones represent 1.8% of the sample.

Overall results and qualifications from the work: In a later analysis, the rate of TCR association differed among HLA loci, with DRB1 alleles having the most associated TCRs and HLA-C alleles having the fewest. Linkage disequilibrium might explain the correlated functional status among segregating V segments, but an unknown experimental factor could not be excluded. Strong co-occurrence of HLA alleles, especially DR and DQ, made assigning TCR associations to individual alleles difficult. Immune exposure information for the cohort was limited to CMV serostatus. Specific HLA alleles were associated with 16,951 TCR beta sequences at a false discovery rate of 0.05 in a later analysis. The presence/absence analyses assumed that sequencing depth was roughly uniform across donors, and that assumption may not be true. In both the original and validation cohorts, the classifier was reported to diagnose cytomegalovirus status with high specificity and sensitivity. A few of the identified cytomegalovirus-associated TCR beta chains were confirmed in vitro to be specific for cytomegalovirus antigens. In a later analysis, HLA-associated TCR beta chains were found to be more clonally expanded and to have lower generation probabilities than equally common non-associated chains. Across donors, most TCR sequences were observed very rarely, whereas some public TCRs were present in many individuals. A further reported finding was that TCR beta sequences accurately predicted the HLA-A and HLA-B alleles for most subjects in the first cohort. Broadly in line with IMGT annotations, most TCR beta V segments showed up in productive rearrangements about 87% or about 30% of the time in an earlier analysis of several hundred of the donors. The authors suggested that the approach could potentially be generalized to other disease states and immunological phenotypes. In a later analysis, most CMV-associated TCR beta chains were found to appear HLA-restricted, with HLA associations seemingly driven largely by CMV exposure. Some IMGT-functional V segments, including TRBV6-2 and TRBV6-3, could not be told apart with the 87-base-pair reads, so those segments were excluded. Compared with the roughly 600-donor mean, donors in an Asian-associated ancestry cluster had fewer N-insertions in productive TCRs, according to a later genetic analysis. The sequencing pipeline was judged likely to have produced a cluster of highly shared sequence variants as a technical artifact. V-gene and J-gene trimming of TCR beta chains was associated with a missense DCLRE1C variant in a later genetic analysis, and the association was replicated in an independent cohort. In a later analysis, several top co-occurrence clusters were reported to appear linked to parvovirus B19, influenza, CMV and Epstein-Barr virus. The study gave a list of some 150 TCR beta chains associated with cytomegalovirus. HLA typing was unavailable for some donors at each locus, so association tests used only the typed subset. This cohort had only TCR beta chains sequenced, and the lack of alpha or paired-chain data limited which features could be detected. The earlier analysis of 587 of the donors excluded 15 to 20 rarely observed V segments, including chromosome 9 orphons, because counts were too low.

On this clone: What antigen it recognizes has not been identified. Base quality data are lacking; no much larger clone is found one base away.

The cohort was made up of 666 healthy bone marrow donors. Cohort members were all nominally healthy when sampled, although unrecorded immune exposures were likely present. The donor was CMV seronegative and was included in the group of several hundred seronegative cohort members. Every donor gave a peripheral blood sample, and the peripheral blood mononuclear cells from that sample were used for TCR beta sequencing. Genomic DNA was extracted from the blood cell samples with the Qiagen DNeasy Blood Extraction Kit. A distance of 16 bases separates the germline ends of V and J, which lose 8 bases and 8 bases respectively. The CDR3 sequence holds 13 residues, the cysteine and phenylalanine included. Only the CDR3 DNA stays, 39 bases, in frame from base 1. Per the germline V gene, SQVTM is the CDR1 and ANQGSEA is the CDR2.

The sequence was obtained from a woman in her twenties or thirties in good health and CMV-seronegative. The sequenced sample was PBMCs. The chain employs TRBV29-1 and TRBJ1-6, and perhaps TRBD1 as D gene, on 6 matching bases. The CDR3 loop reads CSPETGTDSPLHF. The nucleotide sequence is given as TGCAGCCCAGAAACAGGGACCGATTCACCCCTCCACTTT.